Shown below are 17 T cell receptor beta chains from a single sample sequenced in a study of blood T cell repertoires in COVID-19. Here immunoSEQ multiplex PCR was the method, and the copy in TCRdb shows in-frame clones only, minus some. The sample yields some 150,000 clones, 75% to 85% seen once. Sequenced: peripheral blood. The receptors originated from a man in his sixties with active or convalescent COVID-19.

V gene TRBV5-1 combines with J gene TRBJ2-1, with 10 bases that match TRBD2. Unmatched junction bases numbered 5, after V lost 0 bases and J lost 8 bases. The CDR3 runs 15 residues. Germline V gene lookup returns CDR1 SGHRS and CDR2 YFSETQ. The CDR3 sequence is CASSLVASGSYEQFF. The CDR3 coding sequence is TGCGCCAGCAGCTTGGTGGCTAGCGGGAGTTATGAGCAGTTCTTC.

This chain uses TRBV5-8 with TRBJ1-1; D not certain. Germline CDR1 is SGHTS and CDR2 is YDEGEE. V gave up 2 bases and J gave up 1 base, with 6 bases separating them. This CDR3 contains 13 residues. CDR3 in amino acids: CASSLAANTEAFF. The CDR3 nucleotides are TGTGCCAGCAGCTTAGCGGCGAACACTGAAGCTTTCTTT.

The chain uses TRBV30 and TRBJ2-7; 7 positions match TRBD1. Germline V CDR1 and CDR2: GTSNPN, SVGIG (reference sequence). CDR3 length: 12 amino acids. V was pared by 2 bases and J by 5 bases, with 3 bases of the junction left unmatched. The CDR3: CAWSPQGDEQYF. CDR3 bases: TGTGCCTGGAGTCCCCAGGGGGACGAGCAGTACTTC.

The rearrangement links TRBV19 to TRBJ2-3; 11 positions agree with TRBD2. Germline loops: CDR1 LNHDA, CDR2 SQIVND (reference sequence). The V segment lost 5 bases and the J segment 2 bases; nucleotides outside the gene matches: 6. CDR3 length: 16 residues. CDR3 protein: CASSETSGSITDTQYF. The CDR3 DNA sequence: TGTGCCAGTAGTGAAACTAGCGGGAGCATCACAGATACGCAGTATTTT.

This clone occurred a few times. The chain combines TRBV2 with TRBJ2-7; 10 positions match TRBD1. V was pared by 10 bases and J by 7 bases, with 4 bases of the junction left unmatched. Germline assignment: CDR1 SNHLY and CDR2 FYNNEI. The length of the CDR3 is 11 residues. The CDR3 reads CATRDRGEQYF. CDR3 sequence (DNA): TGTGCCACCAGGGACAGGGGTGAGCAGTACTTC. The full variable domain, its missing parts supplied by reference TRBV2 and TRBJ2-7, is EPEVTQTPSHQVTQMGQEVILRCVPISNHLYFYWYRQILGQKVEFLVSFYNNEISEKSEIFDDQFSVERPDGSNFTLKIRSTKLEDSAMYFCATRDRGEQYFGPGTRLTVT.

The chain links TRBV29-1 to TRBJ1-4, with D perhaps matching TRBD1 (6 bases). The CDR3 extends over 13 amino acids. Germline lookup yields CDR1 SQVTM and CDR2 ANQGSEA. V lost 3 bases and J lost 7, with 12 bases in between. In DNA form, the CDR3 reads TGCAGCGTTGATCTGGGGGCGCCTGAAAAACTGTTTTTT. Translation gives CSVDLGAPEKLFF.

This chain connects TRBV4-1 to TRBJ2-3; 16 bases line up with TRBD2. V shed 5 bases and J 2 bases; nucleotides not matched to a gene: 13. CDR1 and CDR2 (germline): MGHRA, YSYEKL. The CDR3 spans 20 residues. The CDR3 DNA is TGCGCCAGCAGCTTGGGACTAGCGGGAGGGCCAGTCGGCACCACAGATACGCAGTATTTT. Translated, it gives CASSLGLAGGPVGTTDTQYF.

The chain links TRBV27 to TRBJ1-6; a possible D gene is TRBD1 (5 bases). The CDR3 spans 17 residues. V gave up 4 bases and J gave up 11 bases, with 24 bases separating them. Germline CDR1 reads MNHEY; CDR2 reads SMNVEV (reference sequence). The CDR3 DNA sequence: TGTGCCAGCAGTTGGGGGTTGGGGCAGGGAGGCAAGGCACCCCTCCACTTT. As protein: CASSWGLGQGGKAPLHF.

Here the CDR3 reads CASSSRLDVSQYF. The CDR3 DNA sequence: TGTGCCAGCAGCTCTCGACTAGACGTGTCCCAGTACTTC. This chain links TRBV5-5 with TRBJ2-5, with a possible D match to TRBD2 (6 bases). CDR1 and CDR2 from the germline V gene are SGHKS and YYEKEE (reference sequence). V was cut by 3 bases and J by 9 bases, with 15 bases left in between. The CDR3 runs to 13 residues.

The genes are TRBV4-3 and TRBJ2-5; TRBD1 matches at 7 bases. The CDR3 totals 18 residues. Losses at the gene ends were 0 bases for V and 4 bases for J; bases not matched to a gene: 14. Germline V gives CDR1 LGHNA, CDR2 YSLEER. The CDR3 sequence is CASSQDLPGDSFLETQYF. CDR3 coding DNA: TGCGCCAGCAGCCAAGATTTGCCCGGGGACAGCTTTTTAGAGACCCAGTACTTC.

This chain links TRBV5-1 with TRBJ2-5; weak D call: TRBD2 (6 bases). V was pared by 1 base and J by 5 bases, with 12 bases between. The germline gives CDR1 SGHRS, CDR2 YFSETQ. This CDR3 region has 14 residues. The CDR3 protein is CASSLSGGAETQYF. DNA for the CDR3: TGCGCCAGCAGCTTGTCAGGAGGGGCCGAGACCCAGTACTTC.

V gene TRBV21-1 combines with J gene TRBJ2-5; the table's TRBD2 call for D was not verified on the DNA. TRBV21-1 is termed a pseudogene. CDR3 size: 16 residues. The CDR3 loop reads CASSERQREGRETQYF. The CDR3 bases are TGTGCCAGCAGCGAAAGACAGCGGGAGGGCCGGGAGACCCAGTACTTC.

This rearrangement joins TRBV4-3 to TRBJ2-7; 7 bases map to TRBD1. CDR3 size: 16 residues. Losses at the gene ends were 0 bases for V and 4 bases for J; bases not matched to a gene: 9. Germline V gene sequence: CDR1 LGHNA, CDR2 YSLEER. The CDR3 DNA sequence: TGCGCCAGCAGCCAAGAAGCCCGGGACAGTTTGTACGAGCAGTACTTC. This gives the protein CASSQEARDSLYEQYF.

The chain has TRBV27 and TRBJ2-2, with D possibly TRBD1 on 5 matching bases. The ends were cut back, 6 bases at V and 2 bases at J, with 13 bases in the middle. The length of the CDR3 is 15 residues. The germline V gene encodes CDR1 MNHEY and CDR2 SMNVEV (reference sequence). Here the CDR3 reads CASRRQTLNTGELFF. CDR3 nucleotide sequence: TGTGCCAGCAGACGACAGACACTAAACACCGGGGAGCTGTTTTTT.

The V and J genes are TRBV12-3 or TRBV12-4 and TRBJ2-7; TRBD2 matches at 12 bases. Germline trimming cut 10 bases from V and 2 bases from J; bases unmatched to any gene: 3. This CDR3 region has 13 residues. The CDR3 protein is CATRTSGTYEQYF. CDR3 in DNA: TGTGCCACCCGGACTAGCGGGACCTACGAGCAGTACTTC.

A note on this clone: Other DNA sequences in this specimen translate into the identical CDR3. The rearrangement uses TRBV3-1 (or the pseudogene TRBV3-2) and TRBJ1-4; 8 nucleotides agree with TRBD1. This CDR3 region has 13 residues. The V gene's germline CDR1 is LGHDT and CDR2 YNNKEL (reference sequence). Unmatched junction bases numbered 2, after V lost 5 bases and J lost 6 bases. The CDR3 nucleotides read TGTGCCAGCAGCGGACAGGGAGATGAAAAACTGTTTTTT. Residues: CASSGQGDEKLFF.

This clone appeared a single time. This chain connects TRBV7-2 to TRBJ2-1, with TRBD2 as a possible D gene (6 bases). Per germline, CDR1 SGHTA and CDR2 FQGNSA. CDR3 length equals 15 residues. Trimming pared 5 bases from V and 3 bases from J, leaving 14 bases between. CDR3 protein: CASSPPPGVYNEQFF. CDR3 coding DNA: TGTGCCAGCAGCCCCCCCCCGGGGGTCTACAATGAGCAGTTCTTC.